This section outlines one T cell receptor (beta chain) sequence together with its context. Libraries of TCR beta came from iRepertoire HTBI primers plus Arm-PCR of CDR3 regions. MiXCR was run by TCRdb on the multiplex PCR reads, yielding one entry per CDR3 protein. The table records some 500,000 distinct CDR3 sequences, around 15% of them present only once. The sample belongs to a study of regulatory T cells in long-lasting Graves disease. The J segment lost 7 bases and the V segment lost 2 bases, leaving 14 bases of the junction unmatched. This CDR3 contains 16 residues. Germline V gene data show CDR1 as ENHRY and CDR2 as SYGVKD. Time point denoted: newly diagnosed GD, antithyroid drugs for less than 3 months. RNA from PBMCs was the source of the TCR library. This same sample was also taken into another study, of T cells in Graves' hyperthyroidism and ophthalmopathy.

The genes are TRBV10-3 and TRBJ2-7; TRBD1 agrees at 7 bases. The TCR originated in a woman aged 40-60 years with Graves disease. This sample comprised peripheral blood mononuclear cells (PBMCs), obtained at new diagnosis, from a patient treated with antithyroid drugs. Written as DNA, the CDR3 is TGTGCCATCAGTGAGCCAAGAGGGGGCGAATCGAGGGAGCAGTACTTC. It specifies CAISEPRGGESREQYF.